The 17 T cell receptor beta chains below were found in one sample sequenced in a study of blood T cell repertoires in COVID-19. Sequencing used immunoSEQ multiplex PCR; TCRdb keeps in-frame clones, though not all of them. The sample contains about 260,000 clones, under 90% of which appear only once. Sequencing was carried out using PBMCs or T cells enriched from blood (not recorded which). These receptor sequences come from a young man with acute COVID-19.

The chain is built from TRBV5-6 and TRBJ1-2; D uncertain. Trimming shortened V by 0 bases and J by 0 bases, and 6 bases separated the two germline ends. The CDR3 spans 14 residues. From germline, CDR1 is SGHDT and CDR2 YYEEEE. The CDR3 here is CASSLERSNYGYTF. The DNA of the CDR3 is TGTGCCAGCAGCTTGGAGCGTTCTAACTATGGCTACACCTTC.

The V call is TRBV7-2, the J call TRBJ1-1, with TRBD1 identical over 7 bases. The CDR3 is made up of 14 amino acids. V lost 2 bases to trimming and J lost 5 bases; unmatched junction nucleotides: 5. CDR1 is SGHTA and CDR2 is FQGNSA in the germline V gene. CDR3 sequence: CASSLRGLGTEAFF. CDR3 nucleotides: TGTGCCAGCAGCTTAAGGGGGCTAGGGACTGAAGCTTTCTTT.

V gene TRBV19 combines with J gene TRBJ2-1, with a possible D match to TRBD2 (7 bases). The CDR3 loop spans 16 amino acids. Germline assignment: CDR1 LNHDA and CDR2 SQIVND (reference sequence). Between the trimmed V and J ends, which lost 8 bases and 7 bases, there was a span of 24 bases. CDR3 sequence (DNA): TGTGCCAGTCGCCACCTAGGGGGAGGGCCATGGAATGAGCAGTTCTTC. It codes for CASRHLGGGPWNEQFF.

The V call is TRBV6-5, the J call TRBJ1-1; D gene unclear. The CDR3 is 14 residues long. Germline CDR1 is MNHEY and CDR2 is SVGAGI. The V end was cut by 5 bases, the J end by 2 bases, with 12 bases between. The CDR3 reads CASSNPPGNTEAFF. CDR3 DNA: TGTGCCAGCAGTAACCCTCCTGGCAACACTGAAGCTTTCTTT.

The chain has TRBV27 and TRBJ2-3; D unresolved. CDR3 length: 15 amino acids. Trimming pared 5 bases from V and 0 bases from J, leaving 12 bases between. Germline CDR1 is MNHEY and CDR2 is SMNVEV (reference sequence). The DNA for the CDR3 is TGTGCCAGCAGTCAGACGGTGACTAGCACAGATACGCAGTATTTT. Encoded protein: CASSQTVTSTDTQYF.

The chain joins TRBV27 to TRBJ2-1, with D possibly matching TRBD1 (7 bases). The V end lost 5 bases, the J end lost 6 bases, and 17 bases lay between the germline ends. This CDR3 contains 15 residues. Germline V gives CDR1 MNHEY, CDR2 SMNVEV (reference sequence). The CDR3 reads CASSPARQGGNEQFF. The CDR3 bases are TGTGCCAGCAGTCCTGCCCGACAGGGAGGCAATGAGCAGTTCTTC.

The chain joins TRBV5-6 to TRBJ1-2; D gene ambiguous. The CDR3 loop spans 15 amino acids. Trimming took 3 bases from V and 7 from J, leaving 19 bases between them. Looked up from germline, CDR1 is SGHDT and CDR2 is YYEEEE. The CDR3 reads CASSSLVTVQAGYTF. CDR3 DNA sequence: TGTGCCAGCAGCTCCCTGGTCACAGTTCAAGCTGGCTACACCTTC. Complete variable domain (other parts from reference TRBV5-6 and TRBJ1-2): DAGVTQSPTHLIKTRGQQVTLRCSPKSGHDTVSWYQQALGQGPQFIFQYYEEEERQRGNFPDRFSGHQFPNYSSELNVNALLLGDSALYLCASSSLVTVQAGYTFGSGTRLTVV.

Only one count was recorded for this clone. The J gene is TRBJ2-1, the V gene TRBV19; D call uncertain. V was clipped by 8 bases and J by 10 bases, with 3 bases between them. CDR3 length: 8 residues. Germline V gives CDR1 LNHDA, CDR2 SQIVND (reference sequence). The DNA for the CDR3 is TGTGCCAGTCCGGAGCAGTTCTTC. Its translation: CASPEQFF.

The chain combines TRBV7-3 with TRBJ2-5; 7 bases are a match to TRBD2. Germline CDR1 and CDR2: SGHTA and FQGTGA. J lost 5 bases, V lost 0 bases, and 0 bases had no gene match. The CDR3 is 13 amino acids. The CDR3, as DNA: TGTGCCAGCAGCTTAACTAGCGGGGAGACCCAGTACTTC. It translates to CASSLTSGETQYF.

The V call is TRBV24-1, the J call TRBJ2-2; 8 nucleotides agree with TRBD1. Germline trimming cut 12 bases from V and 4 bases from J; bases unmatched to any gene: 3. The CDR3 length is 12 residues. CDR1 is KGHDR, CDR2 SFDVKD, per germline. Here the CDR3 reads CASTGVTGELFF. Here the CDR3 DNA reads TGTGCCTCGACAGGGGTCACCGGGGAGCTGTTTTTT.

The rearrangement links TRBV5-4 to TRBJ1-6; unclear D gene. The CDR3 is 15 residues long. Germline V gene lookup returns CDR1 SGHNT and CDR2 YYREEE (reference sequence). Trimming removed 5 bases at V and 7 bases at J, with 16 bases between. The chain's CDR3 is CASRETAVHNSPLHF. The CDR3 coding sequence is TGTGCCAGCAGAGAGACGGCGGTGCACAATTCACCCCTCCACTTT.

The chain recombines TRBV7-8 with TRBJ1-1; possible D gene TRBD1, 6 bases. In germline, CDR1 is SGHVS, CDR2 FQNEAQ. This CDR3 contains 15 residues. The V and J ends lost 5 bases and 4 bases respectively, with 17 bases between them. CDR3 sequence: CASSAGWTVSTEAFF. The CDR3 nucleotides read TGTGCCAGCAGCGCCGGATGGACAGTGAGCACTGAAGCTTTCTTT.

The rearrangement uses TRBV7-6 and TRBJ2-5, with D perhaps TRBD1 (6 bases). Germline loops: CDR1 SGHVS, CDR2 FNYEAQ. V gave up 4 bases and J gave up 1 base, with 13 bases separating them. The CDR3 length is 15 residues. The CDR3 nucleotides read TGTGCCAGCAGCTCCCCCCGGGACATCCAAGAGACCCAGTACTTC. Translation: CASSSPRDIQETQYF.

A single count supports this clone. One end of the junction varies from germline; a read error may be responsible. This chain links TRBV10-3 with TRBJ1-1; D perhaps matches TRBD1 (6 bases). The germline V gene encodes CDR1 ENHRY and CDR2 SYGVKD. CDR3 length: 16 amino acids. The CDR3 coding sequence is TGTGCCACCAGTCCTCACAGGGTAGCTCGCGACACTGAAGCTTTCTTT. This encodes CATSPHRVARDTEAFF.

This clone was seen a handful of times. V and J are TRBV24-1 and TRBJ2-1; the match to TRBD2 covers 12 bases. The CDR3 loop spans 18 amino acids. The J segment lost 10 bases and the V segment lost 4 bases, leaving 16 bases of the junction unmatched. CDR1 and CDR2 (germline): KGHDR, SFDVKD. For the CDR3, the DNA is TGTGCCACCAGTGACCACCCCTCTAGCGGGAGGGCGGGCGAAGAGCAGTTCTTC. Protein sequence: CATSDHPSSGRAGEEQFF.

This clone was detected only a few times. The junction does not match germline at one end; this may be a read error. V is TRBV7-7 and J is TRBJ2-3, with 8 positions matching TRBD1. The CDR3 is made up of 16 amino acids. Per the germline V gene, CDR1 is SSHAT and CDR2 is FNYEAQ (reference sequence). Written as DNA, the CDR3 is TGTGCTAGCAGCTTAGTAACAGGGGGGCCTACAGATACGCAGTATTTT. As protein: CASSLVTGGPTDTQYF.

The chain employs TRBV7-9 and TRBJ2-1; 12 nucleotides match TRBD1. Per germline, CDR1 SEHNR and CDR2 FQNEAQ (reference sequence). This CDR3 contains 15 residues. V was clipped by 6 bases and J by 6 bases; unmatched bases: 6. CDR3 protein: CASRSGDRGLNEQFF. The CDR3 nucleotides read TGTGCCAGCAGATCCGGGGACAGGGGGCTCAATGAGCAGTTCTTC. Filled out from reference TRBV7-9 and TRBJ2-1, the complete variable domain reads DTGVSQNPRHKITKRGQNVTFRCDPISEHNRLYWYRQTLGQGPEFLTYFQNEAQLEKSRLLSDRFSAERPKGSFSTLEIQRTEQGDSAMYLCASRSGDRGLNEQFFGPGTRLTVL.